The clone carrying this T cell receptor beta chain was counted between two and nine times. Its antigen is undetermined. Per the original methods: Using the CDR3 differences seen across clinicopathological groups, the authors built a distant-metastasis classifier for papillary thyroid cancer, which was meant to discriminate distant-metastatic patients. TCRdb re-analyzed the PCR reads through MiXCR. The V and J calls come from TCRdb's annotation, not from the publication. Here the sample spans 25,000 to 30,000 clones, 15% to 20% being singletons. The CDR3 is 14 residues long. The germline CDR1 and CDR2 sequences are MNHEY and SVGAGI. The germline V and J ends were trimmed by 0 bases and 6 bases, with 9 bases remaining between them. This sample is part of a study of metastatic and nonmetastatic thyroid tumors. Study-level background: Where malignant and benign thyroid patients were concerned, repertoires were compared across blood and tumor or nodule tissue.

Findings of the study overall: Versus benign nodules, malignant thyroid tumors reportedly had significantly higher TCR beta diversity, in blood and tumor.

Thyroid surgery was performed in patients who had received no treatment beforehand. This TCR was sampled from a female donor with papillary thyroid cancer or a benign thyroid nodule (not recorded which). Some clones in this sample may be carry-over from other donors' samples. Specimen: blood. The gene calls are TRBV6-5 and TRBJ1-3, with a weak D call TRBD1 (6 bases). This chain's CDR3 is CASSYSRGANTIYF. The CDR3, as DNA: TGTGCCAGCAGTTACTCACGGGGGGCAAACACCATATATTTT.